This is a list of T cell receptor beta chains from one sample in a study of blood T cell repertoires in COVID-19. Clones were read by immunoSEQ multiplex PCR, and TCRdb kept only the in-frame ones, dropping some. The sample shows 390,000 or so clones, around 87% of them seen only once. The sample comprised peripheral blood. The receptor source for this set is a woman in her twenties or thirties with COVID-19, enrolled during active disease. Each CDR3 is given without its conserved first and last residue.

v_call	cdr3_aa
TRBV7-3	ASSLTGGSGGYGYT
TRBV7-9	ATDTQRVAQY
TRBV6-5	ASQRGKGDTQY
TRBV7-8	ASSFRGRLGTAQQY
TRBV4-1	ASSFTGGNNEQF
TRBV28	ASSFSQGARGEQY
TRBV11-2	ASSLGIIPGNTIY
TRBV29-1	SVAASRGNTEAF
TRBV5-1	ASSLGGRGATGELF
TRBV27	ASSPYRSPNQPQH
TRBV3-1/TRBV3-2	ATPKGGGRRDTIY
TRBV6-6	ASRPETGTGELF